This T cell receptor (beta chain) was obtained from a study of blood T cell repertoires in COVID-19. Study-level background: The origin of the acute and convalescent COVID-19 samples was the United States, Italy and Spain. In each case, the material was cDNA or gDNA derived from T cells, B-cell-depleted T cells, or PBMCs.

The assay was immunoSEQ multiplex PCR, and TCRdb's table has in-frame clones only and misses some. The sample shows about 670,000 clones, over 80% of them seen only once. CDR1 is SGHKS, CDR2 YYEKEE, per germline (reference sequence). This CDR3 has 14 residues. V shed 4 bases and J shed 10 bases, with 20 bases lying between them. The chain couples TRBV5-5 to TRBJ1-2; tentative D call: TRBD1 (5 bases). This receptor was taken from a woman aged 18-29 years with acute or convalescent COVID-19. Sequencing was done on a sample of peripheral blood. In nucleotides, the CDR3 is TGTGCCAGCAGCCTGTCTGGAGGGTCCAGGGACTACACCTTC. Amino acids: CASSLSGGSRDYTF.